Listed below are T cell receptor beta chains from one sample, sequenced in a study of shared clonotypes between healthy human individuals. The assay was immunoSEQ multiplex PCR, and TCRdb's table has in-frame clones only and misses some. The table has about half a million clones, over 70% seen once. Sequenced material: PBMCs. The receptors stem from a woman aged 40 to 50 in good health. Some clones in this sample may be carry-over from other donors' samples. CDR3s include the opening cysteine and the closing phenylalanine or tryptophan. The order of the fields is CDR3 protein, CDR3 DNA, clone size, V gene, J gene, D gene. A D gene is named only where the DNA matches it firmly. Some rows mark clone size as missing; the rest say once, few, many or name a class of expanded clone.

CASSGPAFGDSYGYTF	TGTGCCAGTAGTGGCCCCGCTTTTGGAGATTCCTATGGCTACACCTTC	many	TRBV19	TRBJ1-2	.
CASKKGSSGYTF	TGTGCCAGCAAAAAGGGGAGTAGTGGCTACACCTTC	.	TRBV28	TRBJ1-2	.
CASSKTGDQNIQYF	TGCGCCAGCAGCAAGACAGGGGATCAAAACATTCAGTACTTC	.	TRBV5-1	TRBJ2-4	TRBD1
CAISESVGSTEAFF	TGTGCCATCAGTGAGTCGGTGGGGAGTACTGAAGCTTTCTTT	once	TRBV10-3	TRBJ1-1	.
CASSLLAGDTGELFF	TGTGCCAGCAGTTTATTGGCAGGGGATACCGGGGAGCTGTTTTTT	.	TRBV28	TRBJ2-2	.
CASAGSTSGTYEQYF	TGTGCTAGTGCCGGATCGACTAGCGGCACCTACGAGCAGTACTTC	.	TRBV12-5	TRBJ2-7	TRBD2
CASSLGQGSALETQYF	TGTGCCAGCAGTCTCGGACAGGGATCGGCATTAGAGACCCAGTACTTC	.	TRBV27	TRBJ2-5	TRBD1
CASSKNRDGFYEQYF	TGTGCCAGCAGCAAAAACCGGGACGGGTTTTACGAGCAGTACTTC	once	TRBV11-2	TRBJ2-7	.
CASVFRDRVYEQYF	TGTGCCAGCGTCTTCAGGGACAGGGTCTACGAGCAGTACTTC	.	TRBV6-6	TRBJ2-7	TRBD1
CASSPSTGGTNTEAFF	TGTGCCAGCTCACCATCGACAGGGGGCACAAACACTGAAGCTTTCTTT	.	TRBV18	TRBJ1-1	TRBD1
CASSDPRTGLSSYTF	TGTGCCAGCAGTGACCCGAGGACAGGGCTTAGTAGCTACACCTTC	.	TRBV25-1	TRBJ1-2	TRBD1
CAKPGPQTPNTGELFF	TGTGCCAAACCCGGCCCCCAAACACCTAACACCGGGGAGCTGTTTTTT	once	TRBV11-2	TRBJ2-2	.
CASKWGSGNTIYF	TGTGCCAGCAAGTGGGGATCCGGAAACACCATATATTTT	.	TRBV25-1	TRBJ1-3	.
CAWSVQGGYEQFF	TGTGCCTGGAGTGTACAGGGGGGGTATGAGCAGTTCTTC	.	TRBV30	TRBJ2-1	.
CASSPRTAVVQYF	TGTGCCAGCTCACCTAGGACCGCGGTGGTTCAGTACTTC	.	TRBV18	TRBJ2-4	.
CASRVSPYGYTF	TGTGCCAGCAGGGTCAGCCCTTATGGCTACACCTTC	many	TRBV2	TRBJ1-2	.
CASSYQSTGRNEQFF	TGTGCCAGCAGTTACCAATCCACGGGACGCAATGAGCAGTTCTTC	.	TRBV6-5	TRBJ2-1	.
CASSQGDFYTDTQYF	TGTGCCAGCAGCCAAGGGGACTTCTACACAGATACGCAGTATTTT	.	TRBV7-3	TRBJ2-3	.
CASSTPGQGQKLFF	TGTGCCAGCAGTACCCCGGGACAGGGGCAAAAACTGTTTTTT	.	TRBV28	TRBJ1-4	TRBD1
CASSGNRPQHF	TGTGCCAGCAGTGGCAATCGGCCCCAGCATTTT	.	TRBV28	TRBJ1-5	.
CASSEVVSPVREQYF	TGTGCCAGCAGTGAAGTTGTCTCCCCGGTGAGGGAGCAGTACTTC	.	TRBV6-1	TRBJ2-7	.
CASIESGLAGPQQFF	TGTGCCAGCATCGAGTCGGGACTAGCGGGCCCTCAGCAGTTCTTC	many	TRBV7-3	TRBJ2-1	TRBD2
CASSEAGQPTDTQYF	TGTGCCAGCAGTGAAGCGGGCCAGCCCACAGATACGCAGTATTTT	once	TRBV2	TRBJ2-3	.
CASSQVAGAVDEQYF	TGCGCCAGCAGCCAAGTGGCGGGAGCGGTCGACGAGCAGTACTTC	.	TRBV4-3	TRBJ2-7	TRBD2
CASSLWREKLFF	TGTGCCAGCAGCTTATGGAGGGAAAAACTGTTTTTT	few	TRBV11-3	TRBJ1-4	.
CASSPGGLGYGYTF	TGTGCCAGCAGTCCAGGGGGTTTGGGCTATGGCTACACCTTC	.	TRBV28	TRBJ1-2	TRBD1
CASSLAGAETQYF	TGTGCCAGCAGCTTAGCGGGAGCAGAGACCCAGTACTTC	.	TRBV7-2	TRBJ2-5	.
CASSAGLAGATDTQYF	TGCGCCAGCAGCGCGGGACTAGCGGGAGCAACAGATACGCAGTATTTT	.	TRBV4-3	TRBJ2-3	TRBD2
CASSSPGQWYGYTF	TGTGCCAGCAGTTCCCCAGGGCAGTGGTATGGCTACACCTTC	.	TRBV6-4	TRBJ1-2	.
CASLEAAGQPQHF	TGTGCCAGTCTTGAGGCTGCGGGTCAGCCCCAGCATTTT	.	TRBV28	TRBJ1-5	.
CASSWTSSYEQYF	TGTGCCAGCAGCTGGACTAGCTCCTACGAGCAGTACTTC	.	TRBV7-8	TRBJ2-7	TRBD2
CASSRDLMGRQFF	TGTGCCAGCAGTCGGGACCTAATGGGTCGGCAGTTCTTC	.	TRBV7-8	TRBJ2-1	.
CASSSHQGRTEAFF	TGTGCCAGCAGCTCGCACCAGGGACGCACTGAAGCTTTCTTT	.	TRBV27	TRBJ1-1	.
CASSFSTGNTEAFF	TGTGCCAGCAGCTTCTCTACGGGGAACACTGAAGCTTTCTTT	once	TRBV4-2	TRBJ1-1	.
CASSAGTGGWETQYF	TGTGCCAGCAGCGCCGGGACAGGGGGGTGGGAGACCCAGTACTTC	.	TRBV7-8	TRBJ2-5	TRBD1
CASSFGATNRVGYEQYF	TGTGCCAGCAGTTTCGGAGCGACCAATCGGGTTGGATACGAGCAGTACTTC	.	TRBV28	TRBJ2-7	.
CASSPRAGGPYEQYF	TGTGCCAGTAGTCCCAGGGCCGGGGGCCCCTACGAGCAGTACTTC	once	TRBV19	TRBJ2-7	.
CASSITSGTGDGYTF	TGTGCCAGTAGCATTACATCCGGGACAGGGGATGGCTACACCTTC	.	TRBV19	TRBJ1-2	TRBD1
CASSSDRDSGNTIYF	TGTGCCAGCAGTTCGGACAGAGACTCTGGAAACACCATATATTTT	.	TRBV27	TRBJ1-3	.
CASSLRGDGGSYEQYF	TGTGCCAGCAGTTTAAGGGGGGATGGGGGATCCTACGAGCAGTACTTC	many	TRBV27	TRBJ2-7	.
CASSYRDRGGYEQYF	TGTGCCAGCAGTTACCGGGACAGGGGGGGGTACGAGCAGTACTTC	.	TRBV6-6	TRBJ2-7	TRBD1
CASSFGSLGETQYF	TGTGCCAGTTCGTTCGGCTCGCTAGGGGAGACCCAGTACTTC	.	TRBV19	TRBJ2-5	.
CASSLGRNRRQEKLFF	TGTGCCAGCAGCTTGGGCAGGAACCGGCGTCAGGAAAAACTGTTTTTT	.	TRBV5-6	TRBJ1-4	.
CASSLVGTGQFF	TGTGCCAGCAGCTTAGTTGGGACTGGGCAGTTCTTC	.	TRBV7-2	TRBJ2-1	.
CASSQDGDYGYTF	TGTGCCAGCTCACAGGACGGAGACTATGGCTACACCTTC	.	TRBV18	TRBJ1-2	.
CASSFIWTYEQYF	TGTGCCAGCAGCTTTATTTGGACCTACGAGCAGTACTTC	.	TRBV7-2	TRBJ2-7	.